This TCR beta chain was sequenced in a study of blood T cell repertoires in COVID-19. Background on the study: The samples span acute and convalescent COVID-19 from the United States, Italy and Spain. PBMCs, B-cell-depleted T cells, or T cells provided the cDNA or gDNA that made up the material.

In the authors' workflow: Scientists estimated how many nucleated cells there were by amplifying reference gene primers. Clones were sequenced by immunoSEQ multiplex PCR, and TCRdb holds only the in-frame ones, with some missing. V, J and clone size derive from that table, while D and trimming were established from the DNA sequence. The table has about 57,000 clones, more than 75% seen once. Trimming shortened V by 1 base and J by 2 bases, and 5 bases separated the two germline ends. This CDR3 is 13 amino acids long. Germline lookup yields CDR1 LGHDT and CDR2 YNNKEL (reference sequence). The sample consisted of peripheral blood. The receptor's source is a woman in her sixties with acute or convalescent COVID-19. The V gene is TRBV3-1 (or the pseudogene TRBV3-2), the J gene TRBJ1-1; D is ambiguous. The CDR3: CASSQGSNTEAFF. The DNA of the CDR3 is TGTGCCAGCAGCCAAGGGAGTAACACTGAAGCTTTCTTT.